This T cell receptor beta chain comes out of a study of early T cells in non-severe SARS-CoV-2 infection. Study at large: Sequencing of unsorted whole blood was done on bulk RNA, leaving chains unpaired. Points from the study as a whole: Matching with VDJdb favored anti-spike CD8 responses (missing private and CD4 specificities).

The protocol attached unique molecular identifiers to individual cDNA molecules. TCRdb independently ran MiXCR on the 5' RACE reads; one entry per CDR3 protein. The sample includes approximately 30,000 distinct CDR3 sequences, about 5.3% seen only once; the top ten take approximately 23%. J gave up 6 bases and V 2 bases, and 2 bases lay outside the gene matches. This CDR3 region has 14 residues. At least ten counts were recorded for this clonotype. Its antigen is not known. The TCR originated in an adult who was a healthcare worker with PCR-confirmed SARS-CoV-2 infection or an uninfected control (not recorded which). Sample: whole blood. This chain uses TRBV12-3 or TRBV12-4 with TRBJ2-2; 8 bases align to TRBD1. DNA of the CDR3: TGTGCCAGCAGTTTAAACAGGGGGTCCGGGGAGCTGTTTTTT. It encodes CASSLNRGSGELFF.